Sequencing of this T cell receptor (beta chain) was carried out in a study of blood T cell dynamics during melanoma immunotherapy. The CDR3 loop spans 14 amino acids. V lost 5 bases to trimming and J lost 4 bases; unmatched junction nucleotides: 7. Germline assignment: CDR1 MNHNS and CDR2 SASEGT. Stated time point: pre-treatment baseline. Profiling relied on immunoSEQ multiplex PCR, and the TCRdb table lists in-frame clones only, not all of them. The table records 5,500 to 8,500 clones, approximately 80% of them present only once. Remarks on this clone: Its specificity is not known.

Broader study findings: Disease-control patients' PBMC repertoires became either more clonal or more diverse at W3.

Sequences were derived from blood, sampled from a patient treated with checkpoint blockade. The clonotype originates from a human donor with melanoma. Some clones in this sample may be carry-over from other donors' samples. The chain employs TRBV6-1 and TRBJ1-2, with 7 bases aligning to TRBD1. In DNA form, the CDR3 reads TGTGCCAGCAGTATGGCCGGGACAGTCTATGGCTACACCTTC. Protein product: CASSMAGTVYGYTF.